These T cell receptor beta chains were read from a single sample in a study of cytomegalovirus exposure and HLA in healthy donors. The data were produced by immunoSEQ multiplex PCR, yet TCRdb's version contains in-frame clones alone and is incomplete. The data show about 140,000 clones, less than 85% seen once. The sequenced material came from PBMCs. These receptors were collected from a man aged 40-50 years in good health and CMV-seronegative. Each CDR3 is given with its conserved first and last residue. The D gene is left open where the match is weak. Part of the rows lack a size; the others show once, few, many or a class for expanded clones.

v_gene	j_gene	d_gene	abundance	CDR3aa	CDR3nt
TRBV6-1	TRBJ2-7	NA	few	CASSDKMGYITYEQYF	TGTGCCAGCAGTGACAAGATGGGCTATATCACCTACGAGCAGTACTTC
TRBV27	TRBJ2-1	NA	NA	CASSRTGWNEQFF	TGTGCCAGCAGTAGAACAGGGTGGAATGAGCAGTTCTTC
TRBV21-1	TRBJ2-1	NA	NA	CASRSPQGARSSYNEQFF	TGTGCCAGCAGATCCCCTCAGGGGGCGAGATCCTCCTACAATGAGCAGTTCTTC
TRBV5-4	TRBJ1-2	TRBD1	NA	CASSLTGDYGYTF	TGTGCCAGCAGCTTGACAGGGGACTATGGCTACACCTTC
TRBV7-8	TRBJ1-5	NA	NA	CASSFQGREPQHF	TGTGCCAGCAGCTTCCAGGGTAGGGAGCCCCAGCATTTT
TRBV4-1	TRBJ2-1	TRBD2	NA	CASGSGSGEFYNEQFF	TGCGCCAGCGGGAGCGGTAGCGGGGAATTCTACAATGAGCAGTTCTTC
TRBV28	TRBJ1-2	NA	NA	CASRELNYGYTF	TGTGCCAGCAGGGAGCTTAACTATGGCTACACCTTC
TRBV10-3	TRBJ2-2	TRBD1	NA	CAISPGGRSITGELFF	TGTGCCATCAGCCCAGGGGGCAGGTCTATCACCGGGGAGCTGTTTTTT
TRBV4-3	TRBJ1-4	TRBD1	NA	CASSQGQGQTNEKLFF	TGCGCCAGCAGCCAAGGCCAGGGACAGACTAATGAAAAACTGTTTTTT
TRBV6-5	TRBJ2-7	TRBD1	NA	CASGRGTGGAYEQYF	TGTGCCAGCGGCCGAGGGACAGGGGGCGCCTACGAGCAGTACTTC
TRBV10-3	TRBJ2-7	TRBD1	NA	CAAGTGALSSSYEQYF	TGTGCCGCCGGGACAGGGGCTTTGTCCTCCTCCTACGAGCAGTACTTC
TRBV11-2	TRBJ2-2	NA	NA	CASSLDGMNTGELFF	TGTGCCAGCAGCTTAGACGGGATGAACACCGGGGAGCTGTTTTTT
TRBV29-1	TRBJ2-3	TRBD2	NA	CSVEFPSGRVRTDTQYF	TGCAGCGTTGAGTTCCCTAGCGGGAGGGTAAGGACAGATACGCAGTATTTT
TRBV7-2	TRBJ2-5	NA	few	CASSYQQETQYF	TGTGCCAGCAGCTACCAGCAAGAGACCCAGTACTTC
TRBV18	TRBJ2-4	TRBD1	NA	CASSPNRGDQYF	TGTGCCAGCTCACCTAACAGGGGGGATCAGTACTTC
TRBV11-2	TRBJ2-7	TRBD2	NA	CAGSGSGGAEEQYF	TGTGCCGGATCGGGGAGCGGGGGGGCCGAGGAGCAGTACTTC
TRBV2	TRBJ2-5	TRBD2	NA	CASSEWLAGGETQYF	TGTGCCAGCAGTGAATGGCTAGCGGGAGGAGAGACCCAGTACTTC
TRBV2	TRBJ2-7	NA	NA	CASSENRVSYEQYF	TGTGCCAGCAGTGAAAATCGGGTAAGCTACGAGCAGTACTTC
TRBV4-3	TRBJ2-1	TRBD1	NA	CASSQYIWDSESYNEQFF	TGCGCCAGCAGCCAATATATTTGGGACAGCGAATCCTACAATGAGCAGTTCTTC
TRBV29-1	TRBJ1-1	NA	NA	CSGRTTNTEAFF	TGCAGCGGACGGACAACGAACACTGAAGCTTTCTTT
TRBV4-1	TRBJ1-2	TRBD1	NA	CASSSGQGAVVYGYTF	TGCGCCAGCAGCTCCGGACAGGGGGCTGTGGTCTATGGCTACACCTTC
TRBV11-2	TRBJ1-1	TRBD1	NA	CASRLPTGGRRFF	TGTGCCAGCAGACTACCTACAGGGGGCCGACGCTTCTTT
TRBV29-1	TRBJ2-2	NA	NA	CSVEGSASTGELFF	TGCAGCGTTGAAGGTAGCGCGAGCACCGGGGAGCTGTTTTTT
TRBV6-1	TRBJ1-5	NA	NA	CASSERGYNQPQHF	TGTGCCAGCAGTGAGAGGGGGTACAATCAGCCCCAGCATTTT
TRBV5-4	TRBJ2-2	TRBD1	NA	CASSLRQGVGELFF	TGTGCCAGCAGCTTGAGGCAGGGGGTCGGGGAGCTGTTTTTT
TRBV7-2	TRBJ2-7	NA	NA	CASSSGQGSYEQYF	TGTGCCAGCAGTTCAGGTCAGGGTAGCTACGAGCAGTACTTC
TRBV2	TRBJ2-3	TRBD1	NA	CASKVDRGTDTQYF	TGTGCCAGCAAGGTGGACAGGGGCACAGATACGCAGTATTTT
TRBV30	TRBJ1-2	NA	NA	CAWSPPYGYTF	TGTGCCTGGAGTCCCCCTTATGGCTACACCTTC
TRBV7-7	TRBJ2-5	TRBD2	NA	CASSLGDRREETQYF	TGTGCCAGCAGCTTAGGCGACCGGCGGGAGGAGACCCAGTACTTC
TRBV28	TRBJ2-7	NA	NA	CASSSRRDIPYEQYF	TGTGCCAGCAGTAGCCGACGGGATATTCCCTACGAGCAGTACTTC
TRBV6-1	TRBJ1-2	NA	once	CASSEAVEPFNGYTF	TGTGCCAGCAGTGAAGCGGTGGAGCCATTCAATGGCTACACCTTC
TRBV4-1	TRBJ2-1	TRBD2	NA	CASSPVQISGRAGEQFF	TGCGCCAGCAGCCCAGTCCAGATTAGCGGGAGGGCTGGCGAGCAGTTCTTC
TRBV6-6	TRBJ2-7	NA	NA	CASTGGNNPSYEQYF	TGTGCCAGCACAGGGGGGAACAACCCCTCCTACGAGCAGTACTTC
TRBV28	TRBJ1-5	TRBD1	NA	CASSPTGGWYSNQPQHF	TGTGCCAGCAGCCCAACAGGGGGCTGGTATAGCAATCAGCCCCAGCATTTT
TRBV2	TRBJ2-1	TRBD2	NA	CASSDSGGFYNEQFF	TGTGCCAGCAGTGATAGCGGGGGATTCTACAATGAGCAGTTCTTC
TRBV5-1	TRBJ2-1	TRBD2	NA	CASSEGLATINEQFF	TGCGCCAGCAGCGAGGGACTAGCTACCATCAATGAGCAGTTCTTC
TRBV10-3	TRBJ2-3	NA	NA	CALSEGGGAVDTQYF	TGTGCCCTCTCAGAAGGAGGGGGGGCCGTTGATACGCAGTATTTT
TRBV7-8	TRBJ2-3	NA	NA	CASSLLTSFDTQYF	TGTGCCAGCAGCTTATTGACTAGTTTTGATACGCAGTATTTT
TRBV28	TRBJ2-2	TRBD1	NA	CASKDRGISTGELFF	TGTGCCAGCAAAGACAGGGGGATCAGCACCGGGGAGCTGTTTTTT
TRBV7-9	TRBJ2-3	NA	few	CASSFWDFQGVTDTQYF	TGTGCCAGCAGCTTTTGGGACTTCCAAGGGGTCACAGATACGCAGTATTTT
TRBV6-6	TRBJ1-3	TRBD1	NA	CASSYPGGTGGNTIYF	TGTGCCAGCAGTTACCCCGGGGGGACAGGAGGAAACACCATATATTTT
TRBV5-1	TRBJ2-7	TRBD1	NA	CASSPTGTGGYEQYF	TGCGCCAGCAGCCCCACCGGGACAGGGGGCTACGAGCAGTACTTC
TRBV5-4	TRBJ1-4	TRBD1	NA	CASSFSPGTGNLELFF	TGTGCCAGCAGCTTTAGTCCTGGGACAGGGAATTTAGAACTGTTTTTT
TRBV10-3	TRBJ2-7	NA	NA	CATAQGRYEQYF	TGTGCCACCGCACAGGGCCGGTATGAGCAGTACTTC
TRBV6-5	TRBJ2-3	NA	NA	CASSYRYTDTQYF	TGTGCCAGCAGTTACCGCTACACAGATACGCAGTATTTT
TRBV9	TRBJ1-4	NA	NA	CASSVVGQGGEKLFF	TGTGCCAGCAGCGTAGTGGGCCAGGGCGGTGAAAAACTGTTTTTT
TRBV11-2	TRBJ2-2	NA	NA	CASSLDPTGVATGELFF	TGTGCCAGCAGCTTAGACCCCACGGGAGTTGCCACCGGGGAGCTGTTTTTT
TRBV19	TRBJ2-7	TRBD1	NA	CASSIDQGASEQYF	TGTGCCAGTAGTATAGATCAGGGGGCTTCCGAGCAGTACTTC
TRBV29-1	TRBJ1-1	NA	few	CSVDPGGTEAFF	TGCAGCGTTGATCCGGGGGGCACTGAAGCTTTCTTT
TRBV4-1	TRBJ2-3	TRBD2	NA	CASSPIERGVTDTQYF	TGCGCCAGCAGTCCAATTGAACGGGGGGTCACAGATACGCAGTATTTT